This T cell receptor (beta chain) was captured by sequencing in a study of regulatory and conventional T cells in RAG deficiency. Genomic DNA came from blood conventional CD4+ T cells gated CD25-low CD127-high. Sequenced by immunoSEQ multiplex PCR; TCRdb stores in-frame clones only, minus some. The sample lists more than 20,000 clones, around 96% occurring once. The CDR3 is made up of 16 amino acids. Germline V gene lookup returns CDR1 SGHTA and CDR2 FQGNSA. V was shortened by 5 bases and J by 5 bases, with 21 bases between the two germline ends. This clone was seen only once. The data also belong to a second study, concerning regulatory T cells. That source notes: The primer mix had 52 TRBV and 13 TRBJ primers.

The clonotype was recovered from a human donor in good health. J is TRBJ2-5 and V is TRBV7-2; weak D call: TRBD1 (6 bases). The sample was CD25- CD4+ T cells sorted from blood. CDR3 protein: CASSPFRTGSGETQYF. In nucleotides, the CDR3 is TGTGCCAGCAGCCCCTTCCGCACAGGGTCGGGGGAGACCCAGTACTTC.